This T cell receptor beta chain was captured in a study of glioma-infiltrating T cells after dendritic cell vaccination. Whole-study results and caveats: Higher pretreatment TIL content predicted longer progression-free time and survival. Survival was not directly related to TCR clonality in these patients. The cohort had few patients with full blood and tumor sets.

CDR3 length: 14 amino acids. Germline assignment: CDR1 LNHDA and CDR2 SQIVND (reference sequence). Trimming cost V 7 bases and J 0 bases, with 12 bases left between them. Some clones are missing from TCRdb's copy, which holds only in-frame ones; the method was immunoSEQ multiplex PCR. The profile covers 90,000 or so clones, with approximately 87% appearing a single time and about 3.2% taken by the ten largest. The count of this clone is one. The antigen is not known. The source is a human donor with glioblastoma. The sample was blood, taken before dendritic cell vaccination. This chain uses TRBV19 with TRBJ1-1; possibly TRBD1 for D (5 bases). The CDR3 nucleotides are TGTGCCAGTAAGAAGACAGCAATGAACACTGAAGCTTTCTTT. Translating gives CASKKTAMNTEAFF.